The next 20 T cell receptor beta chains were all read from a single sample in a study of blood T cell repertoires in COVID-19. This table comes from immunoSEQ multiplex PCR, and its TCRdb copy is limited to in-frame clones, with some not included. The sample lists 210,000 or so clones; roughly 84% were seen once. The specimen was peripheral blood. The receptor set was obtained from a woman aged 40 to 55 who had recovered from COVID-19.

Here the CDR3 DNA reads TGTGCCAGCACGGGGGGCCCAGGGGAGCTGTTTTTT. It yields the protein CASTGGPGELFF. This sequence joins TRBV25-1 and TRBJ2-2; tentative D call: TRBD2 (7 bases). Trimming pared 7 bases from V and 8 bases from J, leaving 11 bases between. CDR1 and CDR2 (germline): MGHDK, SYGVNS. This CDR3 contains 12 residues.

About this clone itself: At one boundary the junction diverges from the germline segment, which might be a read error. This chain connects TRBV4-2 to TRBJ2-3; 7 bases align to TRBD1. Germline V gene sequence: CDR1 LGHNA, CDR2 YNFKEQ. The CDR3 length is 11 residues. The CDR3 region is CASSPETGLFF. CDR3 coding DNA: TGTGCCAGCAGCCCTGAGACAGGGTTGTTTTTT.

This chain connects TRBV10-3 to TRBJ2-2; TRBD1 agrees at 9 bases. CDR3 size: 16 residues. V shed 4 bases and J 3 bases; nucleotides not matched to a gene: 6. Germline V lookup: CDR1 ENHRY, CDR2 SYGVKD. The CDR3 nucleotides are TGTGCCATCAGTGCGGGGACAGGGTTAGACACCGGGGAGCTGTTTTTT. Protein sequence: CAISAGTGLDTGELFF.

This rearrangement joins TRBV5-8 to TRBJ2-3, with D possibly being TRBD1 (6 bases). From germline, CDR1 is SGHTS and CDR2 YDEGEE. The CDR3 consists of 17 residues. Trimming removed 3 bases from V and 2 bases from J, with 19 bases in between. The CDR3 DNA reads TGTGCCAGCAGCTCCACAGGGTTGAGTGCGGACACAGATACGCAGTATTTT. It specifies CASSSTGLSADTDTQYF.

The CDR3 here is CASSLKAMNTEAFF. The CDR3 DNA reads TGTGCCAGCAGTTTGAAAGCCATGAACACTGAAGCTTTCTTT. The chain recombines TRBV27 with TRBJ1-1; D is undetermined. Trimming pared 3 bases from V and 0 bases from J, leaving 8 bases between. CDR1 and CDR2 from the germline V gene are MNHEY and SMNVEV (reference sequence). The CDR3 spans 14 residues.

A few counts support this clone. The chain combines TRBV5-1 with TRBJ2-1; D uncertain. Germline V gives CDR1 SGHRS, CDR2 YFSETQ. Trimming pared 1 base from V and 6 bases from J, leaving 20 bases between. This CDR3 has 17 residues. CDR3 nucleotide sequence: TGCGCCAGCAGCTTGTTCTCTAGACTGAGTATGGGCAATGAGCAGTTCTTC. This translates into CASSLFSRLSMGNEQFF.

This chain connects TRBV7-9 to TRBJ2-7, with a tentative D call TRBD2 (6 bases). CDR1 SEHNR and CDR2 FQNEAQ come from the germline V gene (reference sequence). V lost 2 bases to trimming and J lost 2 bases, with 16 bases between them. This CDR3 has 16 amino acids. Here the CDR3 DNA reads TGTGCCAGCAGCTTATCAGTTGGCGGGGCGACCTACGAGCAGTACTTC. Translated: CASSLSVGGATYEQYF.

This chain connects TRBV2 to TRBJ2-5, with D perhaps matching TRBD1 (6 bases). Trimming removed 6 bases from V and 5 bases from J, with 16 bases in between. The CDR3 has 14 residues. The V gene's germline CDR1 is SNHLY and CDR2 FYNNEI. For the CDR3, the DNA is TGTGCCAGCAGCAACCAGGGGCTGGCGGAGACCCAGTACTTC. It translates to CASSNQGLAETQYF.

This chain uses TRBV6-1 with TRBJ2-7; a weak D match, TRBD2 (7 bases). Trimming shortened V by 3 bases and J by 4 bases, and 16 bases separated the two germline ends. CDR1 and CDR2 (germline): MNHNS, SASEGT. The length of the CDR3 is 15 residues. CDR3 nucleotide sequence: TGTGCCAGCAGTGATGCCGGGGGGCGGAAATACGAGCAGTACTTC. Translating gives CASSDAGGRKYEQYF.

The J gene is TRBJ2-1, the V gene TRBV7-9; D unresolved. V lost 2 bases and J 3 bases, leaving 8 bases between the germline ends. The CDR3 is 14 residues long. Germline loops: CDR1 SEHNR, CDR2 FQNEAQ (reference sequence). The CDR3 region is CASSLMNGYNEQFF. The CDR3 nucleotides read TGTGCCAGCAGCTTAATGAACGGCTACAATGAGCAGTTCTTC.

This sequence joins TRBV19 and TRBJ1-1; D is possibly TRBD1 (5 bases). Germline assignment: CDR1 LNHDA and CDR2 SQIVND (reference sequence). V dropped 6 bases and J dropped 4 bases, with 15 bases sitting between them. The CDR3 extends over 14 amino acids. The DNA of the CDR3 is TGTGCCAGTAGGCAGTTGGGGGGAGGCACTGAAGCTTTCTTT. Translation: CASRQLGGGTEAFF.

In its sample, this clone was seen once. The CDR3 loop reads CASSPPRGGQGSNEQFF. CDR3 in DNA: TGTGCCAGCTCACCGCCTCGAGGCGGACAGGGCAGCAATGAGCAGTTCTTC. This chain uses TRBV18 with TRBJ2-1, with TRBD1 matching over 8 bases. Germline values: CDR1 KGHSH, CDR2 LQKENI. The CDR3 covers 17 residues. J gave up 6 bases and V 3 bases, and 13 bases lay outside the gene matches. Full variable domain (outside the CDR3, taken from reference TRBV18 and TRBJ2-1): NAGVMQNPRHLVRRRGQEARLRCSPMKGHSHVYWYRQLPEEGLKFMVYLQKENIIDESGMPKERFSAEFPKEGPSILRIQQVVRGDSAAYFCASSPPRGGQGSNEQFFGPGTRLTVL.

This clone was counted a single time. The chain links TRBV11-2 to TRBJ2-7, with TRBD2 matching 12 bases. CDR1 is SGHAT, CDR2 FQNNGV, per germline. J lost 0 bases, V lost 5 bases, and 5 bases had no gene match. The CDR3 extends over 16 amino acids. The CDR3 sequence: CASSLRTSGTSYEQYF. CDR3 DNA: TGTGCCAGCAGCCTTCGGACTAGCGGGACCTCCTACGAGCAGTACTTC.

The chain has TRBV7-2 and TRBJ1-1; no definite D call. This CDR3 region has 14 residues. CDR1 and CDR2 (germline): SGHTA, FQGNSA. Between the trimmed V and J ends, which lost 5 bases and 4 bases, there was a span of 14 bases. This CDR3 reads CASSLVLGSTEAFF. The DNA for the CDR3 is TGTGCCAGCAGCCTGGTTCTAGGGAGCACTGAAGCTTTCTTT. The entire variable domain, with the rest obtained from reference TRBV7-2 and TRBJ1-1, is as follows: GAGVSQSPSNKVTEKGKDVELRCDPISGHTALYWYRQSLGQGLEFLIYFQGNSAPDKSGLPSDRFSAERTGGSVSTLTIQRTQQEDSAVYLCASSLVLGSTEAFFGQGTRLTVV.

V is TRBV19 and J is TRBJ2-1; 13 bases are a match to TRBD2. CDR3 size: 16 residues. V trimming: 5 bases; J trimming: 9 bases; junction bases outside the gene matches: 10. In germline, CDR1 is LNHDA, CDR2 SQIVND (reference sequence). The CDR3 sequence is CASSSWTSGSGSEQFF. The CDR3 nucleotides read TGTGCCAGTAGTTCCTGGACTAGCGGGAGCGGCTCTGAGCAGTTCTTC.

The chain joins TRBV30 to TRBJ1-1, with D tentatively TRBD1 (6 bases). The CDR3 runs 13 residues. V was shortened by 2 bases and J by 4 bases, with 11 bases between the two germline ends. Looked up from germline, CDR1 is GTSNPN and CDR2 is SVGIG (reference sequence). CDR3 amino acids: CAWSRGKATEAFF. CDR3 DNA: TGTGCCTGGAGTAGGGGGAAGGCCACTGAAGCTTTCTTT.

The chain has TRBV12-3 or TRBV12-4 and TRBJ2-3; D ambiguous. There are 12 residues in the CDR3. Between the trimmed V and J ends, which lost 4 bases and 3 bases, there was a span of 5 bases. In DNA, the CDR3 is TGTGCCAGCAGTTCCGGGACAGATACGCAGTATTTT. It encodes CASSSGTDTQYF.

The genes are TRBV10-2 and TRBJ2-7; the D is unclear. The CDR3 length is 13 residues. V was shortened by 1 base and J by 5 bases, with 9 bases between the two germline ends. CDR1 WSHSY and CDR2 SAAADI come from the germline V gene. This chain's CDR3 is CASSELVSDEQYF. The CDR3 DNA is TGCGCCAGCAGTGAGTTAGTATCGGACGAGCAGTACTTC.

V is TRBV11-3 and J is TRBJ2-2; TRBD2 aligns across 7 bases. Per germline, CDR1 SGHNT and CDR2 YENEEA. The ends lost 1 base at V and 6 bases at J; junction bases unmatched: 8. The CDR3 loop spans 16 amino acids. The CDR3 DNA is TGTGCCAGCAGCTTAGGCTTGGGTAGCGGGCCCGGGGAGCTGTTTTTT. This gives the protein CASSLGLGSGPGELFF.

V gene TRBV9 combines with J gene TRBJ2-1; the match to TRBD2 covers 11 bases. J gave up 4 bases and V 6 bases, and 6 bases lay outside the gene matches. Per germline, CDR1 SGDLS and CDR2 YYNGEE. The CDR3 sequence is 15 residues long. CDR3 sequence: CASKKLAGVYNEQFF. Written as DNA, the CDR3 is TGTGCCAGCAAAAAACTAGCGGGAGTATACAATGAGCAGTTCTTC.